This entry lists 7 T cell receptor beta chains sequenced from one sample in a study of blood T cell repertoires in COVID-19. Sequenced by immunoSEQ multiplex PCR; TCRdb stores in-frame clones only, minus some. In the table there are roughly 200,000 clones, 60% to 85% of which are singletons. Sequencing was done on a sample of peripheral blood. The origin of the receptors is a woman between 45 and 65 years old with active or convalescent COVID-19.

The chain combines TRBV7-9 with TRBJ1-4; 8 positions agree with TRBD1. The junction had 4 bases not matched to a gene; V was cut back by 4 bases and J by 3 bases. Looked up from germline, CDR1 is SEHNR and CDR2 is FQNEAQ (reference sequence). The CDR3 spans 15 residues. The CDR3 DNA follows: TGTGCCAGCAGCTCCAGGGGGCGGGCTAATGAAAAACTGTTTTTT. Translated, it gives CASSSRGRANEKLFF.

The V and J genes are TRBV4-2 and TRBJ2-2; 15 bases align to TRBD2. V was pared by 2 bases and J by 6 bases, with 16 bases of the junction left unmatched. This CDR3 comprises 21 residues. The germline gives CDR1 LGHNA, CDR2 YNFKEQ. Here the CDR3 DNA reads TGTGCCAGCAGCCAACGGAGCTCGGGACTAGCGGGAGGAGTGGTCGCCGGGGAGCTGTTTTTT. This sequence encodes CASSQRSSGLAGGVVAGELFF.

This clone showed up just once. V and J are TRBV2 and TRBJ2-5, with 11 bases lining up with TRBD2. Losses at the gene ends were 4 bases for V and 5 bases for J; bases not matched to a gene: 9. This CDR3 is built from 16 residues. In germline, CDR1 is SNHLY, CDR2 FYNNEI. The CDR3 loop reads CASSGTSGGLGETQYF. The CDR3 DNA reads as TGTGCCAGCAGTGGAACTAGCGGGGGCCTAGGGGAGACCCAGTACTTC.

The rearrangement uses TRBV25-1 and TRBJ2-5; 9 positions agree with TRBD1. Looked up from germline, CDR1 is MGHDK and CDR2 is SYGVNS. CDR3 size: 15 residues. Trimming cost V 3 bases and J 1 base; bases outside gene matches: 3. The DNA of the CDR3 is TGTGCCAGCAGTGACCCGGGACAGGGCCAAGAGACCCAGTACTTC. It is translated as CASSDPGQGQETQYF.

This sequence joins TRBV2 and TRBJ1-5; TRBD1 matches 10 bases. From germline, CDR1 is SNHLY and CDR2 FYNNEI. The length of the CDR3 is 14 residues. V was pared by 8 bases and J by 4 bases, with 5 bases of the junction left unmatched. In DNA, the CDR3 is TGTGCCAGCCGGACAGGGGGTTGGAATCAGCCCCAGCATTTT. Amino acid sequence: CASRTGGWNQPQHF.

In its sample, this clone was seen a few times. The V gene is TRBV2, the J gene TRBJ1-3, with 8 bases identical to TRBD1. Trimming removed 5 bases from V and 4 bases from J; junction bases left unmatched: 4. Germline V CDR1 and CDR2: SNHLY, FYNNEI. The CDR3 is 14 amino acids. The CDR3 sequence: CASSWDRTGNTIYF. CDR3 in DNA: TGTGCCAGCAGTTGGGACAGGACAGGAAACACCATATATTTT.

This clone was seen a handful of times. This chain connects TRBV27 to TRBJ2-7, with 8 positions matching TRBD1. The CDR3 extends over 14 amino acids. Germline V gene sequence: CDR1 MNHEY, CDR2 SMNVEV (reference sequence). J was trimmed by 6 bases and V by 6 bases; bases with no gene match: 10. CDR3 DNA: TGTGCCAGCAGATTCCGGGACAGGATAACCGAGCAGTACTTC. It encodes CASRFRDRITEQYF.